These 9 T cell receptor beta chains were all obtained from the same sample, sequenced in a study of regulatory T cells in long-lasting Graves disease (dated by TCRdb to about 2021). Library preparation was by multiplex PCR. Sequencing instrument: Illumina HiSeq 4000. CDR3 regions were amplified by Arm-PCR with iRepertoire HTBI primers to construct TCR beta libraries. Clones were called with MiXCR by TCRdb after fastp trimmed the public reads at Q25, and only in-frame beta chains were retained. One record per CDR3 amino acid sequence lists the most common genes and DNA. The table for this sample lists 250,000 to 300,000 distinct CDR3 sequences; more than 15% of them were counted only once. Of the sample, about 14% is held by the ten largest clones. Interpreted using the paper, the time point label stands for: newly diagnosed GD, antithyroid drugs for less than 3 months. For both TCR sequencing and RNA sequencing, RNA was extracted from PBMCs using TRIzol.

In addition, the sample was reused for a study of T cells in Graves' hyperthyroidism and ophthalmopathy.

The sample here was peripheral blood mononuclear cells (PBMCs), taken at new diagnosis, from a patient treated with antithyroid drugs. The receptors shown here come from a woman in her twenties or thirties with Graves disease. Donor details come from another sample of the same person, matched by shared clones.

This clonotype was recorded many times. The chain employs TRBV2 and TRBJ2-5; D unresolved. V was clipped by 7 bases and J by 1 base, with 10 bases between them. This CDR3 is 13 amino acids long. Per germline, CDR1 SNHLY and CDR2 FYNNEI. CDR3 sequence reads: CASNIQIQETQYF. CDR3 sequence (DNA): TGTGCCAGCAACATACAGATCCAAGAGACCCAGTACTTC. The full variable domain, with the rest looked up from reference TRBV2 and TRBJ2-5, is EPEVTQTPSHQVTQMGQEVILRCVPISNHLYFYWYRQILGQKVEFLVSFYNNEISEKSEIFDDQFSVERPDGSNFTLKIRSTKLEDSAMYFCASNIQIQETQYFGPGTRLLVL.

The sample holds many counts of this clonotype. This sequence joins TRBV20-1 and TRBJ1-1; 9 bases fit TRBD1. In germline, CDR1 is DFQATT, CDR2 SNEGSKA (reference sequence). V gave up 5 bases and J gave up 10 bases; unmatched junction bases: 2. The CDR3 is made up of 10 amino acids. CDR3 loop: CSAWGQGAFF. As DNA, the CDR3 is TGCAGTGCTTGGGGACAGGGAGCTTTCTTT.

There are many counts of this clonotype. The chain is built from TRBV7-9 and TRBJ2-1, with TRBD2 matching 8 bases. Looked up from germline, CDR1 is SEHNR and CDR2 is FQNEAQ (reference sequence). V dropped 3 bases and J dropped 0; count of bases not matched to a gene: 13. The CDR3 contains 19 residues. The CDR3 is CASSFRGGPSSSSYNEQFF. CDR3 coding DNA: TGTGCCAGCAGCTTCCGCGGGGGGCCGAGCTCAAGCTCCTACAATGAGCAGTTCTTC.

Regarding this clonotype: The junction departs from germline at one end; a sequencing error may be responsible. This sequence joins TRBV11-2 and TRBJ1-1; D gene ambiguous. Germline CDR1 is SGHAT and CDR2 is FQNNGV. The CDR3 length is 12 residues. The CDR3 reads CTSSLTNTEAFF. Written as DNA, the CDR3 is TGTACCAGCAGCTTAACGAACACTGAAGCTTTCTTT.

This clonotype was seen only a few times. CDR3 bases: TGCAGTGCTAGAGCGACAGGGGAGGGTGTCAATGAAAAACTGTTTTTT. Translating it yields CSARATGEGVNEKLFF. This sequence joins TRBV20-1 and TRBJ1-4, with 8 bases aligning to TRBD1. Germline CDR1 reads DFQATT; CDR2 reads SNEGSKA (reference sequence). CDR3 size: 16 residues. The junction had 9 bases not matched to a gene; V was cut back by 1 base and J by 5 bases.

This clonotype was seen repeatedly, ten times or more. The V and J genes are TRBV20-1 and TRBJ1-3, with no clear D. The CDR3 is 13 residues long. The germline V gene has CDR1 DFQATT and CDR2 SNEGSKA (reference sequence). V shed 3 bases and J shed 8 bases, with 14 bases lying between them. This CDR3 reads CSASRGGTDTIYF. CDR3 in DNA: TGCAGTGCTAGTCGGGGTGGTACTGACACCATATATTTT.

In this sample, this clonotype turned up many times. The chain uses TRBV29-1 and TRBJ1-2; D gene ambiguous. The CDR3 has 14 amino acids. Trimming removed 0 bases from V and 0 bases from J, with 8 bases in between. Germline CDR1 SQVTM, CDR2 ANQGSEA. CDR3 sequence reads: CSVEEGRTNYGYTF. Written as DNA, the CDR3 is TGCAGCGTTGAAGAGGGTCGGACTAACTATGGCTACACCTTC.

On this clonotype itself: A much larger clone lies one base from this, so it may be a read error. The CDR3 region is CASGKTPYEQYF. DNA of the CDR3: TGTGCCAGCGGCAAGACCCCCTACGAGCAGTACTTC. The V gene is TRBV6-1, the J gene TRBJ2-7, with D unresolved. Germline CDR1 reads MNHNS; CDR2 reads SASEGT. CDR3 length equals 12 residues. Trimming took off 8 bases at V and 2 bases at J, with 10 bases between the two ends.

This clonotype has ten or more counts. V gene TRBV3-1 combines with J gene TRBJ1-1, with D perhaps matching TRBD1 (5 bases). Germline CDR1 is LGHDT and CDR2 is YNNKEL (reference sequence). V was cut by 4 bases and J by 1 base, with 19 bases left in between. The length of the CDR3 is 17 residues. The CDR3 sequence is CASSPRGSPRTNTEAFF. The CDR3 DNA sequence: TGTGCCAGCAGCCCGAGGGGCAGCCCGAGAACGAACACTGAAGCTTTCTTT.